This TCR beta chain was obtained from a study of T cells in Graves' hyperthyroidism and ophthalmopathy (dated by TCRdb to about 2019). Concerning the study at large: Peripheral blood samples were taken at the time of initial diagnosis, prior to any treatment. To identify distinguishing TCR V-J signatures, a discovery cohort of around 100 patients was used, comprising 43 with Graves' ophthalmopathy and around 60 with stable Graves' hyperthyroidism. Prospective prediction of ophthalmopathy was tested in an independent validation cohort of under 20 hyperthyroidism patients and 15 to 17 patients who later progressed to ophthalmopathy. For training and testing, the 95 to 100 patients in the discovery cohort were randomly divided in a 7:3 ratio. The study also compared thyroid tissue and blood T-cell repertoires from a handful of Graves' hyperthyroidism patients. After blood sampling, hyperthyroidism patients were treated with methimazole at a starting dose of 30 mg daily, and ophthalmopathy patients were treated with high-dose intravenous methylprednisolone. According to the paper, TCR Vbeta CDR3 sequencing was carried out on over 130 peripheral blood samples, which came from 40 to 45 ophthalmopathy, under 80 hyperthyroidism and about 17 progressor patients. The full study reports these points: In validation, progression to ophthalmopathy was predicted by the model with roughly 69% sensitivity and around 75% specificity, a median of around 6.5 months before onset. Blood samples also contained most of the expanded thyroid clonotypes (frequency above 0.001), which suggests that blood repertoires may reflect thyroid immune responses. A model built on a 13 V-J signature distinguished ophthalmopathy from stable hyperthyroidism, reaching 87.88% sensitivity and around 82% specificity in cross-validation and 80%/75% in testing. No statistical method was used to fix the sample size in advance, and group allocation was not hidden from the investigators.

In the ophthalmopathy patients, disease was moderately to severely active, with a Clinical Activity Score of 3 or more, a NOSPECS grade of 4 or more, and a duration of less than 3 months. Exclusion was applied to patients with uncontrolled infections, other autoimmune diseases, pregnancy or lactation. Diagnoses were established on the basis of clinical symptoms, serum thyroxine and TRAb, thyroid ultrasound, and orbital computed tomography. PBMCs were separated from roughly 10 ml of fresh peripheral blood using Ficoll-Paque density gradient centrifugation. Total RNA was extracted using Trizol reagent, and RNA quality was assessed on an Agilent 2100 Bioanalyzer. This clonotype was counted at least ten times. The antigen it binds to is not known. One base away there is no much larger clone; base qualities are not given. The TCR beta CDR3 regions were amplified from RNA transcripts. The first round of RT-PCR for the TCR CDR3 was performed with the HTBI primer set and the Qiagen OneStep RT-PCR kit. Libraries were constructed in a second round of multiplex PCR, after which size selection and purification were carried out. Paired-end sequencing of the libraries was performed with 100 bp reads on an Illumina HiSeq2000. Per the authors' processing: SOAPnuke was used to process the raw data, removing reads that contained adapters or uncalled bases, had a mean Phred below 15, or lacked an exact match to the constant primer or identifier. High-quality paired reads were merged with COPE v1.2.5, and unique nucleotide sequences were defined as clonotypes. Clonotypes were aligned to IMGT TRBV, TRBD and TRBJ reference segments using MiTCR v1.1. The analysis included only V-J combinations with a frequency above 0.0001, which together covered 98% to 99.2% of the repertoires. A TCS score was defined as the ratio of F50 (clonal expansion) to E x V (chaos), with BLOSUM62-based TCRdist applied between CDR3 peptides within each V-J. Welch's t-statistics and random forest reduced 514 V-J features to roughly 13, which were used in a naive Bayes classifier (R e1071). TCRdb redid the processing of the public reads, applying fastp at Q25 and MiXCR, and retained in-frame beta chains. Duplicate CDR3 protein sequences are folded into a single record with the most common DNA and genes. TCRdb, not the original authors, processed these V and J calls. This sample lists approximately 530,000 distinct CDR3 sequences; 15% to 20% were detected once. The ten largest clones add up to approximately 50% of the sample.

The junction shows trimming of 1 base on V and 4 bases on J, plus 10 bases between the germline ends. Per the germline V gene (reference sequence), LNHDA is the CDR1 and SQIVND is the CDR2. The CDR3 spans 14 residues, from the cysteine through the phenylalanine. Only CDR3 DNA is held: 42 bases, read in frame from base 1. The rearranged chain carries TRBV19 and TRBJ1-2; TRBD1 could be the D gene, as 6 bases match. The receptor was derived from a middle-aged man with Graves' ophthalmopathy. Sequencing was performed on blood. The DNA is as follows: TGTGCCAGTAGTATAGTAGGAGGGGGCTATGGCTACACCTTC. Its coded protein is CASSIVGGGYGYTF.